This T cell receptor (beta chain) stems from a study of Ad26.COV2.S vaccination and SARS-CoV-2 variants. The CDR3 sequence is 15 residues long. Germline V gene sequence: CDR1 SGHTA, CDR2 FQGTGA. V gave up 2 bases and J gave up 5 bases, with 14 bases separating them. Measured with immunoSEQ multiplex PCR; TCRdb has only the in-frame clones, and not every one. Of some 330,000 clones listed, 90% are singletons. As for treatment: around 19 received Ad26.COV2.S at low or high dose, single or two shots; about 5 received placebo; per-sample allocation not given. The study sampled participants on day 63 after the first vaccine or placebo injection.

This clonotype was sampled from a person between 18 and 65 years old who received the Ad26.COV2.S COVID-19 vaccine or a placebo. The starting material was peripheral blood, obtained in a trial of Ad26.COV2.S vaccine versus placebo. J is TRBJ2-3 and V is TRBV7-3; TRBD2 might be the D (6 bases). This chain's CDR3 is CASSLGSGLKDTQYF. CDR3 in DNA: TGTGCCAGCAGCTTAGGTTCGGGACTTAAAGATACGCAGTATTTT.